This TCR beta chain was identified during a study of shared clonotypes between healthy human individuals. Study results and limitations: Limited genetic and exposure-history diversity came from having few donors.

Healthy HIV-negative adults with no recent acute infections or vaccinations were recruited as donors. In unsorted samples, genomic DNA was obtained using tens of millions of PBMCs. This clone was seen more than once but under ten times. The antigen is undetermined. Researchers sequenced unsorted PBMC DNA using ten immunoSEQ deep assay plates. Sequenced by immunoSEQ multiplex PCR; TCRdb stores in-frame clones only, minus some. The data hold about 510,000 clones, with approximately 79% observed a single time. This CDR3 spans 14 amino acids. The ends were cut back, 6 bases at V and 3 bases at J, with 13 bases in the middle. Germline V gene data show CDR1 as MNHNY and CDR2 as SVGAGI (reference sequence).

Sequencing used PBMCs. The chain uses TRBV6-6 and TRBJ2-3; no clear D. The receptor was derived from a woman aged 40 to 49 in good health. Some clones in this sample may be carry-over from other donors' samples. CDR3 sequence reads: CASRDVGQTDTQYF. The CDR3 nucleotides are TGTGCCAGCAGGGACGTGGGTCAGACAGATACGCAGTATTTT.